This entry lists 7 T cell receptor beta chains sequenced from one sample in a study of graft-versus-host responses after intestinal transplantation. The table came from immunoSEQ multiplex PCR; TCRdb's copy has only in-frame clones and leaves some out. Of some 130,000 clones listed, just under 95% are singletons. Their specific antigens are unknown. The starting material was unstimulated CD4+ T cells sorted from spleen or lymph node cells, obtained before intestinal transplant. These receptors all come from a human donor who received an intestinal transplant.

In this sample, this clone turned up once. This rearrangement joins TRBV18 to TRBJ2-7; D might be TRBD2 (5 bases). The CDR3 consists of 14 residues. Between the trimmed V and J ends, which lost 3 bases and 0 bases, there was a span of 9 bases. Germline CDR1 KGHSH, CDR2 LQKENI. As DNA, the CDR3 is TGTGCCAGCTCACCCGGGATAAGCTCCTACGAGCAGTACTTC. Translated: CASSPGISSYEQYF.

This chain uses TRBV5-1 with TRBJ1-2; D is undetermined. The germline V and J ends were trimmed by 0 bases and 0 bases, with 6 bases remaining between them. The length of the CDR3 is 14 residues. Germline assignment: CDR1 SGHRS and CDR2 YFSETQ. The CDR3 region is CASSLEGSNYGYTF. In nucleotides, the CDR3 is TGCGCCAGCAGCTTGGAAGGTTCTAACTATGGCTACACCTTC.

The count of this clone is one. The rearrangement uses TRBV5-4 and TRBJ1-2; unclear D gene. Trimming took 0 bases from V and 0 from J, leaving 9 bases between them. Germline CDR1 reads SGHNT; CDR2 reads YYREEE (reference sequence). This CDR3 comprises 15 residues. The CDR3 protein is CASSLGAGSNYGYTF. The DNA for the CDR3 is TGTGCCAGCAGCTTGGGGGCAGGCTCTAACTATGGCTACACCTTC.

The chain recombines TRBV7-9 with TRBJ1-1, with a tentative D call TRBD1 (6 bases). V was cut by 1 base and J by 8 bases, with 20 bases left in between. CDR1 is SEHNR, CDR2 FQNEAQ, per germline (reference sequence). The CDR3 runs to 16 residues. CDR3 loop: CASSLGSGGLGTEAFF. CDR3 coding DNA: TGTGCCAGCAGCTTAGGGTCGGGGGGGCTGGGAACAGAAGCTTTCTTT.

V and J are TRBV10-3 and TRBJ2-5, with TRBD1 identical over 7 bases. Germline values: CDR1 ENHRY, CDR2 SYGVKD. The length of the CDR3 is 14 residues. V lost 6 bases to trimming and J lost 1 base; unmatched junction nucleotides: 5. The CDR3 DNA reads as TGTGCCATCAGGTGGACAGGCCTCCAAGAGACCCAGTACTTC. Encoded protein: CAIRWTGLQETQYF.

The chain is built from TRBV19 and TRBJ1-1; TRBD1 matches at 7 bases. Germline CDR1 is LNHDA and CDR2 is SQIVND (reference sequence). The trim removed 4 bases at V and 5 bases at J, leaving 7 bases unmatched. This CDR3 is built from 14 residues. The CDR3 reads CASSRYQGGTEAFF. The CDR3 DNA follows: TGTGCCAGTAGTAGGTATCAGGGGGGAACTGAAGCTTTCTTT.

Here the CDR3 reads CASSYGQGSNQPQHF. In nucleotides, the CDR3 is TGCGCCAGCAGCTATGGACAGGGTAGCAATCAGCCCCAGCATTTT. The chain employs TRBV5-1 and TRBJ1-5, with 8 bases fitting TRBD1. V lost 3 bases to trimming and J lost 0 bases; unmatched junction nucleotides: 2. Germline CDR1 and CDR2: SGHRS and YFSETQ. The CDR3 runs 15 residues.